This T cell receptor (beta chain) comes out of a study of CD8 T cells in ankylosing spondylitis. Using quantitative 5'-RACE with molecular barcodes, the authors made TCR beta libraries. TCRdb redid the calling of the 5' RACE reads with MiXCR, one entry per CDR3 protein. This repertoire shows approximately 46,000 distinct CDR3 sequences, 9.5% to 11% found once; its top ten account for over 1.1%. Whole-study findings and limits: The study looked at matched synovial fluid samples from ankylosing spondylitis patients. Disease-linked clones were reported to be significantly enriched there. A motif of under ten highly homologous TCR beta variants was seen as apparently characteristic of ankylosing spondylitis blood. Disease-linked clones, CD8+, were relatively rare in peripheral blood.

Regarding this clonotype: Antigen specificity is unknown. The germline gene is not matched at one end of the junction; a read error may be the cause.

The sequenced material came from blood, either unsorted or a sorted T cell fraction (not recorded which). The source is a male donor with ankylosing spondylitis or in good health (not recorded which).

CDR3 sequence: CANSYRLAGGEQYF. CDR3 bases: TGTGCCAACAGTTACAGACTAGCGGGGGGCGAGCAGTACTTC. The gene calls are TRBV6-5 and TRBJ2-7, with 13 nucleotides matching TRBD2. CDR3 length equals 14 residues. Germline V lookup: CDR1 MNHEY, CDR2 SVGAGI.